The rows below give T cell receptor beta chains drawn from one sample of a study. TCRdb passed the 5' RACE reads through MiXCR, listing each CDR3 protein once. This table holds 35,000 to 55,000 distinct CDR3 sequences, roughly 23% found once. Sequencing used Tregs sorted from a lymph node. These receptor sequences come from a female donor with breast cancer. Each CDR3 is given with its conserved first and last residue. Fields, in order: D gene, J gene, V gene, clone size, CDR3 DNA, CDR3 protein. The D gene is left open where the match is weak. Expanded clones are given a class, and other clones once, few, many or no size at all.

.	TRBJ2-1	TRBV4-1	many	TGCGCCAGCAGCCCCTTAGGGACCAACTCCTACAATGAGCAGTTCTTC	CASSPLGTNSYNEQFF
.	TRBJ2-7	TRBV4-1	.	TGCGCCAGCAGCCAAGTGGACATAATCTCCTACAATGAGCAGTACTTC	CASSQVDIISYNEQYF
.	TRBJ1-2	TRBV20-1	.	TGCAGTGCTAGAGCCAGTACTAACTATGGCTACACCTTC	CSARASTNYGYTF
.	TRBJ2-7	TRBV14	few	TGTGCCAGCAGCCAAATAGGGACCGGGACTTACGCCACCTACGAGCAGTACTTC	CASSQIGTGTYATYEQYF
.	TRBJ2-1	TRBV29-1	.	TGCAGCGTTGAAGATTCCCGAGGGCTTATGGAGCAGTTCTTC	CSVEDSRGLMEQFF
.	TRBJ2-3	TRBV4-2	.	TGTGCCAGCAGCCTAAGCGGGAGCACAGATACGCAGTATTTT	CASSLSGSTDTQYF
.	TRBJ2-2	TRBV25-1	many	TGTGCCAGCAGTGAATATATGATGGGATCATCCGAGGGGGAGCTGTTTTTT	CASSEYMMGSSEGELFF
TRBD2	TRBJ2-7	TRBV7-9	few	TGTGCCAGCAGCTTATCGGGACTAGCGGGAGCCTACGAGCAGTACTTC	CASSLSGLAGAYEQYF
.	TRBJ1-5	TRBV15	many	TGTGCCACCAGCTTGAAATTTTATAGCAATCAGCCCCAGCATTTT	CATSLKFYSNQPQHF
.	TRBJ2-3	TRBV7-9	.	TGTGCCAGCCTGGGAAGCGCAGATACGCAGTATTTT	CASLGSADTQYF
.	TRBJ2-3	TRBV28	few	TGTGCCAGCAGTCGGGAGACCGACACAGATACGCAGTATTTT	CASSRETDTDTQYF
.	TRBJ2-7	TRBV27	few	TGTGCCAGCAGTGCACAGATCGGACAGCACTACGAGCAGTACTTC	CASSAQIGQHYEQYF